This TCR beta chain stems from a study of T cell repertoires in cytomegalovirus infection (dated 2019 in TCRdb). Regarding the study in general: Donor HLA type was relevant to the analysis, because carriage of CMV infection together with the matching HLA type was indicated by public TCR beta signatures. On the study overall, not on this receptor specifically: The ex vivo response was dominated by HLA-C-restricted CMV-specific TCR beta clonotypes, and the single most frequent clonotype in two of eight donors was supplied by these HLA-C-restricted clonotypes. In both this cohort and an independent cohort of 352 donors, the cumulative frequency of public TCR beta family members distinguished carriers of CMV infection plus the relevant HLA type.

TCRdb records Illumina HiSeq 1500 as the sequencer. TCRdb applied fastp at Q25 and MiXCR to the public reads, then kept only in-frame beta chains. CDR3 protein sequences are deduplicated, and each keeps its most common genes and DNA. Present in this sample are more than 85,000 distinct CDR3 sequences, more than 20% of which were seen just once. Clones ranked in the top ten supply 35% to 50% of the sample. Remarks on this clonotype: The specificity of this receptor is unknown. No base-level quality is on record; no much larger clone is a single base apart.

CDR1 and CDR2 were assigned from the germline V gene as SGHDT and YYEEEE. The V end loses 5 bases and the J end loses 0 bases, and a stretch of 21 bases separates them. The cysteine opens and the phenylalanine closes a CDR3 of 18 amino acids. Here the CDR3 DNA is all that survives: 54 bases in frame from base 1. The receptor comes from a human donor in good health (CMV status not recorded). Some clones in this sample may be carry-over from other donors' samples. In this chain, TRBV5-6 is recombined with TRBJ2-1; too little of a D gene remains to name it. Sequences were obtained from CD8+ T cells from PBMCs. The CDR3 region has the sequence CASSSTGRILSSYNEQFF. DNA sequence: TGTGCCAGCAGTTCCACTGGACGGATCTTGAGCTCCTACAATGAGCAGTTCTTC.